This record looks at one T cell receptor beta chain sequence and its context. The antigen is not known. Germline-derived CDR1 and CDR2 are MNHEY and SVGAGI. This CDR3 is 12 amino acids long. The V gene lost 5 bases and the J gene lost 9 bases, with 14 bases spanning the gap. The source of the sample is a study of OX40 agonist ivuxolimab in advanced cancers. The study's findings and limits: Undetermined was the antigen specificity of the expanded peripheral T cells.

Only in-frame clones appear in the TCRdb table, and some are missing; sequencing was by immunoSEQ multiplex PCR. The sample has about 100,000 clones; 80% to 95% are singletons. The chain carries TRBV6-5 and TRBJ2-7; either TRBD1 or TRBD2 may fit D (6 bases each). The receptor comes from an adult with an advanced solid tumor such as melanoma, head and neck, liver or kidney cancer. Source: CD4+ or CD8+ T cells sorted from blood, taken in a trial of the OX40 agonist ivuxolimab. The CDR3 DNA reads as TGTGCCAGCAGTACCCCTAGGGGGGTGCAGTACTTC. It is translated as CASSTPRGVQYF.